This T cell receptor beta chain originates from a study of blood T cell repertoires in COVID-19. In the study overall: T cells, B-cell-depleted T cells, or PBMCs supplied cDNA or gDNA.

Some clones are missing from TCRdb's copy, which holds only in-frame ones; the method was immunoSEQ multiplex PCR. The data show roughly 240,000 clones, roughly 85% seen once. The CDR3 runs to 12 residues. The germline gives CDR1 MNHNY, CDR2 SVGAGI (reference sequence). V was shortened by 7 bases and J by 3 bases, with 9 bases between the two germline ends. The chain is built from TRBV6-6 and TRBJ1-1; D uncertain. The TCR sequence derives from a man aged 60-69 years who had recovered from COVID-19. The sequenced sample consisted of peripheral blood. In nucleotides, the CDR3 is TGTGCCAGCACCAGGTCGGACACTGAAGCTTTCTTT. Its translation is CASTRSDTEAFF.